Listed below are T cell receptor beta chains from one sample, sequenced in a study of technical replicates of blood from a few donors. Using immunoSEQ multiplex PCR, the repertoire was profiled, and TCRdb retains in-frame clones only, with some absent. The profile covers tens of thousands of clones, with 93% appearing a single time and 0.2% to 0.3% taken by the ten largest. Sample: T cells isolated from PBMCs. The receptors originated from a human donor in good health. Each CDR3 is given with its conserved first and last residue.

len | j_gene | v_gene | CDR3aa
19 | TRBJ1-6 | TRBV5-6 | CASSSGTGKWSSYNSPLHF
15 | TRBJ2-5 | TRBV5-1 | CASSGRPSAQETQYF
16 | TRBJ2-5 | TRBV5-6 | CASSFAEGPYQETQYF
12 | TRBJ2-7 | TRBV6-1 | CASSGKGSEQYF
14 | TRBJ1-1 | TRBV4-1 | CASIWDRGYTEAFF
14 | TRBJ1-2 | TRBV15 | CATSRDTAIYGYTF
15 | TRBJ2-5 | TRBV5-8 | CASSLGQGAQETQYF
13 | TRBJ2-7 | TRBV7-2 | CASSPAWNYEQYF
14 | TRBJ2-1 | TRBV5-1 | CASSLLGQGALQFF
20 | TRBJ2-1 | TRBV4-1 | CASSQVLTSGRAYSYNEQFF
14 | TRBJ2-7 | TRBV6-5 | CASSTSGGAYEQYF
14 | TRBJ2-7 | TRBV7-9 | CASTHSGGLYEQYF
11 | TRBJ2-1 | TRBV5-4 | CASSLYNEQFF
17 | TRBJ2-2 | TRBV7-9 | CASKLSPRGRDTGELFF
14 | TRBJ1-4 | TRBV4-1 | CASSHRGTNEKLFF
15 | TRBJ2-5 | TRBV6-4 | CASSDGTGGQETQYF
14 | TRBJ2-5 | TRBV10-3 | CAISAGGRQETQYF
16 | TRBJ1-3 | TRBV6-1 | CASSEARTDSGNTIYF
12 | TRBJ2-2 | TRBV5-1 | CASRGDTGELFF
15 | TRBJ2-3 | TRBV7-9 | CASSLFAGSTDTQYF
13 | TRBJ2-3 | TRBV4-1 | CASTQDIVDTQYF
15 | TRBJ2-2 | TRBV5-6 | CASSLIAGVTGELFF
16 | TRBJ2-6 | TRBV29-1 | CSVPGPTSSGANVLTF
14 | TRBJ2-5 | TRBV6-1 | CASSGSVAQETQYF
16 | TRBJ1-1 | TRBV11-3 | CASSSTLTGLRTEAFF
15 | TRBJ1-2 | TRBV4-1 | CASSLRQGAIGGYTF
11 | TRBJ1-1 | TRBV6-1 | CASSEVARAFF
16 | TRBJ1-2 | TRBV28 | CASSFHPQVSFRGYTF
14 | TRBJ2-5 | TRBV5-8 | CASSVDLYQETQYF
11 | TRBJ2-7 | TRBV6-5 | CASTNSYEQYF
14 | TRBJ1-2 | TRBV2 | CASSEGTVNYGYTF
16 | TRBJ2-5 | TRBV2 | CARRDRDFARRETQYF
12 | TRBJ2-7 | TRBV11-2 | CASSLEEVEQYF
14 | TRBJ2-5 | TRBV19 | CASSSGQIQETQYF
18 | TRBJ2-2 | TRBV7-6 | CASSLGRTILPLTGELFF
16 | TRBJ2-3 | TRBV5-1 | CASSLTSGSVTDTQYF
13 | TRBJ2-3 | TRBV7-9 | CASSQGWADTQYF
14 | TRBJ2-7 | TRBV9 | CASSVAEGSYEQYF
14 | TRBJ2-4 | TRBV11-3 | CASSSGTGVNIQYF
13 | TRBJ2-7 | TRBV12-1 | CASSWGLLGEQYF
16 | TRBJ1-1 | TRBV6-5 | CASSYSPTGEGEEAFF
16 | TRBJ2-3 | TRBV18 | CASSPPGLATPDTQYF
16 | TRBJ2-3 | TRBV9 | CASSARTGPYTDTQYF
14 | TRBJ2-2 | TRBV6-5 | CASSPTGYTGELFF
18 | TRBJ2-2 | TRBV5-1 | CASSTPGQGASNTGELFF
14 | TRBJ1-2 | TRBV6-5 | CASSPGQGSHGYTF